The T cell receptor beta chain described here comes from a study of blood T cell repertoires in COVID-19. At the level of the study: Sites across the United States, Italy and Spain contributed samples from acute and convalescent COVID-19.

Sequencing was performed with immunoSEQ multiplex PCR; in TCRdb, only in-frame clones are kept and a portion is missing. The repertoire has approximately 100,000 clones, 88% of them found once; the top ten carry under 7%. Trimming at V came to 3 bases and at J to 6 bases, leaving 10 bases not matched to a gene. The CDR3 is 15 residues long. The germline V gene has CDR1 MGHRA and CDR2 YSYEKL. The receptor was derived from a woman aged 55-70 years with acute or convalescent COVID-19. J is TRBJ1-2 and V is TRBV4-1, with 7 bases aligning to TRBD1. The specimen was peripheral blood. CDR3 nucleotide sequence: TGCGCCAGCAGCCACCGACAGGGCTCGCAGGATGGCTACACCTTC. As protein: CASSHRQGSQDGYTF.